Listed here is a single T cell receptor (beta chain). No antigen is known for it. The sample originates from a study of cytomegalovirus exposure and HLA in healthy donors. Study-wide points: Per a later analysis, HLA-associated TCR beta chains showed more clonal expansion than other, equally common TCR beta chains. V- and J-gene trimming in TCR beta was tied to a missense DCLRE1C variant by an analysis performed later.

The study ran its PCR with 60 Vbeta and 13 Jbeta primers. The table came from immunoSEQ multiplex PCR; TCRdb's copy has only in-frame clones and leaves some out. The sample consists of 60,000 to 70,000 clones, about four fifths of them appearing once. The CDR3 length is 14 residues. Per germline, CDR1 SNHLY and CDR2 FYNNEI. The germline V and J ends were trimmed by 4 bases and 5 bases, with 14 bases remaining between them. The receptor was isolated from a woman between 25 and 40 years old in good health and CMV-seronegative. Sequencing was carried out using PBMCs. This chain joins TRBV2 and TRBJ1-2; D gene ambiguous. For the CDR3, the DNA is TGTGCCAGCAGTGGCGCAACAGCCAATTATGGCTACACCTTC. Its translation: CASSGATANYGYTF.